This T cell receptor (beta chain) was observed in a study of cytomegalovirus exposure and HLA in healthy donors. Vbeta (60) and Jbeta (13) primers were used in the PCR. The assay was immunoSEQ multiplex PCR, and TCRdb's table has in-frame clones only and misses some. The sample has about 140,000 clones, about 80% seen once. In germline, CDR1 is SSHAT, CDR2 FNYEAQ (reference sequence). This CDR3 contains 17 residues. Details on this clone: A read error may account for a junction end that differs from germline.

The sample consisted of PBMCs. The receptor's source is a woman between 40 and 50 years old in good health and CMV-seronegative. V usage is TRBV7-7 and J usage is TRBJ2-2, with TRBD2 matching over 10 bases. The CDR3 bases are TGTGCTAGCAGCCGGGGTAGCGGGAGGACGAACACCGGGGAGCTGTTTTTT. This encodes CASSRGSGRTNTGELFF. Supplemented by reference TRBV7-7 and TRBJ2-2, the full variable domain reads GAGVSQSPRYKVTKRGQDVTLRCDPISSHATLYWYQQALGQGPEFLTYFNYEAQPDKSGLPSDRFSAERPEGSISTLTIQRTEQRDSAMYRCASSRGSGRTNTGELFFGEGSRLTVL.